The 29 T cell receptor beta chains in this list originate from one sample, sequenced in a study of beta chain features in type 1 diabetes. The authors reverse transcribed all of the isolated RNA, so sequencing captured expressed TCRB transcripts. Produced via immunoSEQ multiplex PCR; TCRdb's table is partial and in-frame only. The sample consists of hundreds of thousands of clones, about a sixth of them appearing once. Material: naive CD4+ T cells from blood. The origin of the receptors is a man aged 18 to 29 in good health.

The V gene is TRBV19, the J gene TRBJ2-1; 8 bases match TRBD1. The CDR3 length is 13 residues. Germline-derived CDR1 and CDR2 are LNHDA and SQIVND (reference sequence). The J segment lost 6 bases and the V segment lost 11 bases, leaving 9 bases of the junction unmatched. CDR3 in DNA: TGTGCCGTGACAGGGGAAAGGGGCAATGAGCAGTTCTTC. Its translation: CAVTGERGNEQFF.

The V call is TRBV10-3, the J call TRBJ2-2; 7 positions agree with TRBD1. With 10 bases clipped from V and 0 bases from J, the junction kept 5 bases outside the gene matches. The CDR3 has 14 residues. Looked up from germline, CDR1 is ENHRY and CDR2 is SYGVKD. CDR3 sequence reads: CASRDRANTGELFF. In nucleotides, the CDR3 is TGTGCCAGCAGGGACAGAGCGAACACCGGGGAGCTGTTTTTT.

J is TRBJ1-2 and V is TRBV4-2; a weak D match, TRBD1 (6 bases). Germline V lookup: CDR1 LGHNA, CDR2 YNFKEQ. The CDR3 covers 15 residues. V was trimmed by 2 bases and J by 2 bases, leaving 12 bases between them. The CDR3 here is CASSQPTGNNYGYTF. DNA of the CDR3: TGTGCCAGCAGCCAACCTACAGGGAACAACTATGGCTACACCTTC.

The J gene is TRBJ2-7, the V gene TRBV19, with 7 bases aligning to TRBD1. The CDR3 sequence is 12 residues long. The ends lost 6 bases at V and 3 bases at J; junction bases unmatched: 2. Looked up from germline, CDR1 is LNHDA and CDR2 is SQIVND (reference sequence). The CDR3 loop reads CASRGQYYEQYF. DNA of the CDR3: TGTGCCAGTAGGGGACAGTACTACGAGCAGTACTTC.

The J gene is TRBJ2-1, the V gene TRBV15; TRBD1 might be the D (6 bases). Trimming cost V 3 bases and J 4 bases, with 22 bases left between them. The CDR3 runs to 18 residues. CDR1 LNHNV and CDR2 YYDKDF come from the germline V gene (reference sequence). The CDR3 sequence is CATSSVEPWGPGYNEQFF. The CDR3 bases are TGTGCCACCAGCAGCGTCGAACCCTGGGGGCCGGGGTACAATGAGCAGTTCTTC.

The rearrangement joins TRBV6-5 to TRBJ2-3; the D gene is possibly TRBD2 (6 bases). The CDR3 is 15 residues long. V was pared by 6 bases and J by 0 bases, with 13 bases between. The germline V gene encodes CDR1 MNHEY and CDR2 SVGAGI. This CDR3 reads CASSAGRRSTDTQYF. CDR3 bases: TGTGCCAGCAGCGCGGGACGGAGGAGCACAGATACGCAGTATTTT.

Notes on this clone: The germline gene is not matched at one end of the junction; a read error may be the cause. The CDR3 loop is CASRPGVKETQHF. Here the CDR3 DNA reads TGTGCCAGCAGACCTGGGGTCAAAGAGACCCAGCACTTC. The chain joins TRBV11-2 to TRBJ2-5; D gene ambiguous. The CDR3 runs 13 residues. Per germline, CDR1 SGHAT and CDR2 FQNNGV.

Written as DNA, the CDR3 is TGTGCCAGCAGTGAGACAGGGGGCCGTCAGCCCCAGCATTTT. Translating it yields CASSETGGRQPQHF. V gene TRBV7-2 combines with J gene TRBJ1-5; 10 bases align to TRBD1. The germline V gene encodes CDR1 SGHTA and CDR2 FQGNSA. The V segment lost 6 bases and the J segment 6 bases; nucleotides outside the gene matches: 5. This CDR3 contains 14 residues.

The chain links TRBV15 to TRBJ2-3, with 8 bases fitting TRBD1. With 8 bases clipped from V and 3 bases from J, the junction kept 4 bases outside the gene matches. The CDR3 loop spans 13 amino acids. Germline V CDR1 and CDR2: LNHNV, YYDKDF (reference sequence). The chain's CDR3 is CATRRQGTDTQYF. The CDR3, as DNA: TGTGCCACCCGGAGACAGGGGACAGATACGCAGTATTTT. Using reference TRBV15 and TRBJ2-3 for the parts outside the CDR3, the full variable domain is DAMVIQNPRYQVTQFGKPVTLSCSQTLNHNVMYWYQQKSSQAPKLLFHYYDKDFNNEADTPDNFQSRRPNTSFCFLDIRSPGLGDTAMYLCATRRQGTDTQYFGPGTRLTVL.

The chain links TRBV6-6 to TRBJ2-5, with D unresolved. CDR3 size: 14 residues. Trimming shortened V by 5 bases and J by 4 bases, and 14 bases separated the two germline ends. CDR1 and CDR2 (germline): MNHNY, SVGAGI (reference sequence). CDR3 nucleotides: TGTGCCAGCAGTAGGGCTCTCAACGGAGAGACCCAGTACTTC. Protein product: CASSRALNGETQYF.

J is TRBJ1-6 and V is TRBV7-9; weak D call: TRBD1 (5 bases). The CDR3 extends over 14 amino acids. The germline V gene encodes CDR1 SEHNR and CDR2 FQNEAQ (reference sequence). V gave up 5 bases and J gave up 9 bases, with 14 bases separating them. CDR3 sequence (DNA): TGTGCCAGCAGCCCTATGGGGGGTTTTTCACCCCTCCACTTT. This encodes CASSPMGGFSPLHF.

This clone was picked up a small number of times. The chain recombines TRBV4-3 with TRBJ2-1, with D uncertain. Germline CDR1 and CDR2: LGHNA and YSLEER. There are 16 residues in the CDR3. V was cut by 0 bases and J by 8 bases, with 17 bases left in between. The chain's CDR3 is CASSQDSYGIRDEQFF. The DNA for the CDR3 is TGCGCCAGCAGCCAAGATAGCTATGGTATTAGGGATGAGCAGTTCTTC.

This clone has just a few counts. The identical CDR3 is also encoded by other nucleotide sequences in the sample. The chain is built from TRBV7-2 and TRBJ1-2, with 7 bases that match TRBD1. CDR3 length: 13 residues. V was clipped by 5 bases and J by 3 bases; unmatched bases: 3. Germline values: CDR1 SGHTA, CDR2 FQGNSA. CDR3 sequence reads: CASSLDRDYGYTF. In nucleotides, the CDR3 is TGTGCCAGCAGCCTCGACAGGGACTATGGCTACACCTTC.

The chain links TRBV18 to TRBJ2-7, with 10 bases matching TRBD2. The CDR3 sequence is 14 residues long. The V and J ends lost 2 bases and 6 bases, in that order; junction bases with no gene match: 4. Germline assignment: CDR1 KGHSH and CDR2 LQKENI. The CDR3 loop reads CASSPGSGRVEQYF. CDR3 bases: TGTGCCAGCTCACCAGGAAGCGGGAGGGTCGAGCAGTACTTC.

This clone turned up a few times. Here the CDR3 reads CASSPRTSGNTGELFF. As DNA, the CDR3 is TGTGCCAGCAGTCCACGGACTAGCGGGAACACCGGGGAGCTGTTTTTT. The rearrangement joins TRBV6-8 to TRBJ2-2; TRBD2 matches at 10 bases. CDR3 length equals 16 residues. Germline V gives CDR1 MNHGY, CDR2 SAAAGT. Trimming at V came to 5 bases and at J to 1 base, leaving 4 bases not matched to a gene.

The J gene is TRBJ2-2, the V gene TRBV28; TRBD2 matches 8 bases. CDR1 is MDHEN, CDR2 SYDVKM, per germline. This CDR3 comprises 16 residues. The junction had 9 bases not matched to a gene; V was cut back by 2 bases and J by 7 bases. The CDR3 sequence is CASSLPAGVSLGELFF. Here the CDR3 DNA reads TGTGCCAGCAGTTTACCAGCGGGAGTTTCTCTCGGGGAGCTGTTTTTT.

This sequence joins TRBV25-1 and TRBJ1-2; D is perhaps TRBD1 (6 bases). Germline CDR1 reads MGHDK; CDR2 reads SYGVNS. V lost 5 bases and J lost 4, with 14 bases in between. This CDR3 region has 14 residues. The CDR3 bases are TGTGCCAGCAGTTCAGACAGGACTTTCTATGGCTACACCTTC. It is translated as CASSSDRTFYGYTF.

The J gene is TRBJ2-1, the V gene TRBV2; no firm D call. V lost 7 bases and J 0 bases, leaving 10 bases between the germline ends. Germline loops: CDR1 SNHLY, CDR2 FYNNEI. The CDR3 loop spans 14 amino acids. The CDR3 protein is CASTTIPSYNEQFF. DNA of the CDR3: TGTGCCAGCACCACGATACCCTCCTACAATGAGCAGTTCTTC.

The chain combines TRBV7-3 with TRBJ2-3; D possibly corresponds to TRBD1 (5 bases). CDR3 length: 13 amino acids. CDR1 and CDR2 from the germline V gene are SGHTA and FQGTGA. V lost 2 bases, J lost 8 bases, and 11 bases lay in between. The DNA for the CDR3 is TGTGCCAGCAGCTTAGAGGTTCAGGGTACGCAGTATTTT. Translated: CASSLEVQGTQYF.

Here the CDR3 DNA reads TGTGCCAGCAGTGACTCGAAGTCTAGCAATGAGCAGTTCTTC. It translates to CASSDSKSSNEQFF. The rearrangement links TRBV6-4 to TRBJ2-1; D gene ambiguous. The CDR3 is made up of 14 amino acids. Germline V gene lookup returns CDR1 MRHNA and CDR2 SNTAGT. Trimming pared 0 bases from V and 6 bases from J, leaving 9 bases between.

The V gene is TRBV7-2, the J gene TRBJ2-1; D might be TRBD1 (5 bases). The CDR3 length is 13 residues. Trimming pared 4 bases from V and 8 bases from J, leaving 12 bases between. The V gene's germline CDR1 is SGHTA and CDR2 FQGNSA. The CDR3 DNA sequence: TGTGCCAGCAGCTACCCCGGCAGGGATGAGCAGTTCTTC. As protein: CASSYPGRDEQFF.

The chain employs TRBV18 and TRBJ1-3; D possibly corresponds to TRBD1 (5 bases). V lost 6 bases to trimming and J lost 0 bases, with 12 bases between them. The CDR3 spans 15 residues. Germline V gives CDR1 KGHSH, CDR2 LQKENI. The CDR3 DNA follows: TGTGCCAGCTCCGTCCAGGGCCACTCTGGAAACACCATATATTTT. It is translated as CASSVQGHSGNTIYF.

The chain carries TRBV5-1 and TRBJ1-6; maybe TRBD1 (6 bases). This CDR3 contains 17 residues. Trimming removed 0 bases at V and 0 bases at J, with 10 bases between. Germline CDR1 is SGHRS and CDR2 is YFSETQ. In DNA, the CDR3 is TGCGCCAGCAGCTTGGTCGACAGGAGCTCCTATAATTCACCCCTCCACTTT. This encodes CASSLVDRSSYNSPLHF.

This chain uses TRBV19 with TRBJ2-3; 16 bases fit TRBD2. Germline trimming cut 5 bases from V and 4 bases from J; bases unmatched to any gene: 6. CDR1 is LNHDA, CDR2 SQIVND, per germline (reference sequence). This CDR3 is 17 amino acids long. The CDR3 region is CASSGGLAGGPADTQYF. In DNA, the CDR3 is TGTGCCAGTAGTGGGGGACTAGCGGGAGGGCCGGCAGATACGCAGTATTTT.

The V and J genes are TRBV10-3 and TRBJ1-1, with 7 positions matching TRBD1. J gave up 6 bases and V 10 bases, and 11 bases lay outside the gene matches. This CDR3 has 13 residues. Germline-derived CDR1 and CDR2 are ENHRY and SYGVKD. CDR3 DNA: TGTGCCAGCAACTTATACAGGGGATCTGAAGCTTTCTTT. Its translation: CASNLYRGSEAFF.

The V gene is TRBV11-2, the J gene TRBJ2-5; maybe TRBD1 (7 bases). Germline CDR1 reads SGHAT; CDR2 reads FQNNGV. With 5 bases removed from V and 3 bases from J, the gap between germline ends came to 16 bases. The CDR3 length is 15 residues. CDR3 region: CASSPGAQGKETQYF. CDR3 bases: TGTGCCAGCAGCCCGGGGGCACAGGGGAAAGAGACCCAGTACTTC. Full variable domain (rest looked up from reference TRBV11-2 and TRBJ2-5): EAGVAQSPRYKIIEKRQSVAFWCNPISGHATLYWYQQILGQGPKLLIQFQNNGVVDDSQLPKDRFSAERLKGVDSTLKIQPAKLEDSAVYLCASSPGAQGKETQYFGPGTRLLVL.

This clone was picked up a small number of times. The chain uses TRBV6-5 and TRBJ2-3, with TRBD1 identical over 12 bases. The CDR3 runs to 14 residues. Per the germline V gene, CDR1 is MNHEY and CDR2 is SVGAGI. V gave up 6 bases and J gave up 5 bases; unmatched junction bases: 3. In DNA form, the CDR3 reads TGTGCCAGCAGGGGGGACAGGGGGCGAGATACGCAGTATTTT. Protein product: CASRGDRGRDTQYF.

The sample holds a few counts of this clone. This sequence joins TRBV28 and TRBJ1-2; maybe TRBD1 (5 bases). The length of the CDR3 is 15 residues. Trimming removed 6 bases from V and 2 bases from J, with 16 bases in between. The germline V gene encodes CDR1 MDHEN and CDR2 SYDVKM. For the CDR3, the DNA is TGTGCCAGCAGGACCCTGGGGCAGGGAAACTATGGCTACACCTTC. This encodes CASRTLGQGNYGYTF.

This chain joins TRBV4-3 and TRBJ1-2; D remains unclear. The CDR3 sequence is 14 residues long. V was trimmed by 1 base and J by 8 bases, leaving 14 bases between them. From germline, CDR1 is LGHNA and CDR2 YSLEER. The CDR3 bases are TGCGCCAGCAGCCAAGGGGCTCGAGGGTTGGGCTACACCTTC. It yields the protein CASSQGARGLGYTF.